This entry features one T cell receptor beta chain sequence. CDR1 is LGHNA and CDR2 is YSLEER in the germline V gene. V gave up 4 bases and J gave up 2 bases, with 15 bases separating them. The CDR3 loop spans 16 amino acids. Assay: immunoSEQ multiplex PCR; the TCRdb copy retains only in-frame clones and omits some. The sample has fewer than 250,000 clones, about 84% seen once. The sample belongs to a study of blood T cell repertoires in COVID-19. J is TRBJ2-1 and V is TRBV4-3; possible D gene TRBD2, 5 bases. Sample: peripheral blood. This TCR derives from an elderly woman with COVID-19, enrolled during active disease. This chain's CDR3 is CASSRLPGSPYNEQFF. The DNA of the CDR3 is TGCGCCAGCAGCCGCTTACCGGGATCACCCTACAATGAGCAGTTCTTC.